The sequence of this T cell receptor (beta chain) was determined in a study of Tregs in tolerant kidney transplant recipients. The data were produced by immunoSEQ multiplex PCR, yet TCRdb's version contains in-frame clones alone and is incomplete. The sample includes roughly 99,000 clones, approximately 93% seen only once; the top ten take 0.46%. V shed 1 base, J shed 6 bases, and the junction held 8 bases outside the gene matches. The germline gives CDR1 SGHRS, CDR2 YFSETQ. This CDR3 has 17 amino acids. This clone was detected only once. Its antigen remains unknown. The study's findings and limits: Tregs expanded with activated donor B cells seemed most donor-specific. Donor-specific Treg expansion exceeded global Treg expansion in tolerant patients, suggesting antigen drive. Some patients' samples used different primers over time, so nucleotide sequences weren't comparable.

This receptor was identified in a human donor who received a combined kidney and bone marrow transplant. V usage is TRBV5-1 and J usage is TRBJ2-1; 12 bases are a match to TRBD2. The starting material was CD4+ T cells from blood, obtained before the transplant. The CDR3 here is CASSLTPLAGGVNEQFF. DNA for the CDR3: TGCGCCAGCAGCTTGACCCCCCTAGCGGGAGGGGTCAATGAGCAGTTCTTC.